Shown below are 25 T cell receptor beta chains from a single sample sequenced in a study of shared clonotypes between healthy human individuals. Naive CD8 cells lacked CD45RO, underwent positive selection for CCR7 and left out terminally differentiated effector memory CD45RA+ cells. Measured with immunoSEQ multiplex PCR; TCRdb has only the in-frame clones, and not every one. Seen here are some 630,000 clones, roughly 96% observed once, and the top ten hold around 0.1%. Sequencing was performed on naive CD8+ T cells sorted from blood. The receptors derive from a woman aged 25 to 39 in good health.

The V call is TRBV2, the J call TRBJ1-4, with a possible D match to TRBD1 (5 bases). From germline, CDR1 is SNHLY and CDR2 FYNNEI. Trimming stripped 7 bases from V and 5 bases from J, with 17 bases between. The CDR3 length is 15 residues. The CDR3 sequence: CASKSGRGENEKLFF. The CDR3 coding sequence is TGTGCCAGCAAGAGTGGCCGAGGGGAAAATGAAAAACTGTTTTTT.

This chain links TRBV11-2 with TRBJ1-1; no definite D call. The germline V and J ends were trimmed by 3 bases and 5 bases, with 7 bases remaining between them. The CDR3 is made up of 12 amino acids. Germline V gene lookup returns CDR1 SGHAT and CDR2 FQNNGV. CDR3 loop: CASSFWDTEAFF. For the CDR3, the DNA is TGTGCCAGCAGCTTTTGGGATACTGAAGCTTTCTTT.

The chain has TRBV2 and TRBJ1-1; D gene unclear. Germline lookup yields CDR1 SNHLY and CDR2 FYNNEI. V was cut by 6 bases and J by 0 bases, with 14 bases left in between. The CDR3 is made up of 15 amino acids. The CDR3 nucleotides read TGTGCCAGCAGAGTAACGACGGCAATGAACACTGAAGCTTTCTTT. It encodes CASRVTTAMNTEAFF.

This chain uses TRBV6-1 with TRBJ2-1, with TRBD2 matching over 8 bases. The CDR3 consists of 15 residues. Losses at the gene ends were 6 bases for V and 0 bases for J; bases not matched to a gene: 4. Germline V gene lookup returns CDR1 MNHNS and CDR2 SASEGT. CDR3 DNA sequence: TGTGCCAGCAGCCTTAGCGGGACCTCCTACAATGAGCAGTTCTTC. It is translated as CASSLSGTSYNEQFF.

The rearrangement uses TRBV28 and TRBJ1-4; D not certain. Trimming cost V 7 bases and J 6 bases, with 12 bases left between them. The CDR3 contains 13 residues. Germline CDR1 MDHEN, CDR2 SYDVKM. The CDR3 nucleotides are TGTGCCAGCACCTTGGTTGGGTATGAAAAACTGTTTTTT. It encodes CASTLVGYEKLFF.

The rearrangement joins TRBV7-9 to TRBJ1-4; D gene unclear. V was pared by 1 base and J by 6 bases, with 9 bases between. Germline assignment: CDR1 SEHNR and CDR2 FQNEAQ (reference sequence). The CDR3 spans 14 residues. Written as DNA, the CDR3 is TGTGCCAGCAGCTTAGGGTACGGGGATGAAAAACTGTTTTTT. Translating gives CASSLGYGDEKLFF.

The J gene is TRBJ2-6, the V gene TRBV6-6; D is possibly TRBD1 (5 bases). From germline, CDR1 is MNHNY and CDR2 SVGAGI (reference sequence). The CDR3 is 16 amino acids. V dropped 2 bases and J dropped 0 bases, with 8 bases sitting between them. The CDR3 coding sequence is TGTGCCAGCAGTTACGCGACAGACTCTGGGGCCAACGTCCTGACTTTC. It encodes CASSYATDSGANVLTF.

This clone is a singleton in its sample. V is TRBV2 and J is TRBJ2-3; D call uncertain. V shed 7 bases and J shed 0 bases, with 8 bases lying between them. The germline gives CDR1 SNHLY, CDR2 FYNNEI. The CDR3 contains 13 residues. The CDR3 here is CASKPTSTDTQYF. In DNA, the CDR3 is TGTGCCAGCAAACCCACTAGCACAGATACGCAGTATTTT.

This clone has just one count. The chain links TRBV27 to TRBJ2-7, with D possibly being TRBD2 (5 bases). CDR1 MNHEY and CDR2 SMNVEV come from the germline V gene (reference sequence). The CDR3 runs 15 residues. The V and J ends lost 3 bases and 9 bases respectively, with 21 bases between them. The CDR3 DNA is TGTGCCAGCAGTTTGGTCTCCAGGACTCCCCTCGCGCAGTACTTC. Translating gives CASSLVSRTPLAQYF.

This rearrangement joins TRBV2 to TRBJ2-5; D may be TRBD1 (5 bases). Trimming took 4 bases from V and 0 from J, leaving 15 bases between them. The length of the CDR3 is 16 residues. Germline values: CDR1 SNHLY, CDR2 FYNNEI. In nucleotides, the CDR3 is TGTGCCAGCAGTGCTGACAGCCCAAGGTACCAAGAGACCCAGTACTTC. It codes for CASSADSPRYQETQYF. Full variable domain (missing parts from reference TRBV2 and TRBJ2-5): EPEVTQTPSHQVTQMGQEVILRCVPISNHLYFYWYRQILGQKVEFLVSFYNNEISEKSEIFDDQFSVERPDGSNFTLKIRSTKLEDSAMYFCASSADSPRYQETQYFGPGTRLLVL.

The rearrangement links TRBV27 to TRBJ1-6; D might be TRBD1 (6 bases). V lost 8 bases, J lost 3 bases, and 11 bases lay in between. This CDR3 comprises 14 residues. CDR1 and CDR2 (germline): MNHEY, SMNVEV (reference sequence). CDR3 region: CASWGADYNSPLHF. CDR3 coding DNA: TGTGCCAGCTGGGGGGCCGACTATAATTCACCCCTCCACTTT.

The sample holds one count of this clone. The rearrangement joins TRBV19 to TRBJ2-2, with D possibly being TRBD1 (6 bases). The germline V gene has CDR1 LNHDA and CDR2 SQIVND (reference sequence). The CDR3 extends over 15 amino acids. V dropped 6 bases and J dropped 2 bases, with 13 bases sitting between them. The CDR3 region is CASRGRTENTGELFF. As DNA, the CDR3 is TGTGCCAGTAGGGGCAGGACAGAAAACACCGGGGAGCTGTTTTTT.

In regard to this clone: The same CDR3 arises from other DNA sequences in this sample as well. V gene TRBV5-6 combines with J gene TRBJ1-1; the D gene is possibly TRBD1 (5 bases). The V end was cut by 2 bases, the J end by 3 bases, with 8 bases between. This CDR3 is 13 amino acids long. Germline V lookup: CDR1 SGHDT, CDR2 YYEEEE. The chain's CDR3 is CASSFGGDTEAFF. For the CDR3, the DNA is TGTGCCAGCAGCTTTGGGGGGGACACTGAAGCTTTCTTT.

The rearrangement uses TRBV19 and TRBJ2-7; D tentatively reads TRBD1 or TRBD2 (5 bases each). The CDR3 length is 14 residues. The germline V gene encodes CDR1 LNHDA and CDR2 SQIVND (reference sequence). Trimming cost V 2 bases and J 3 bases, with 11 bases left between them. The CDR3 sequence is CASSISGTGYEQYF. CDR3 nucleotide sequence: TGTGCCAGTAGTATATCCGGGACGGGCTACGAGCAGTACTTC.

This clone has more than one count but fewer than ten. V gene TRBV10-1 combines with J gene TRBJ2-7; possible D gene TRBD1, 6 bases. CDR3 length equals 14 residues. Per germline, CDR1 WNHNN and CDR2 SYGVQD (reference sequence). V lost 3 bases and J 7 bases, leaving 16 bases between the germline ends. The CDR3 coding sequence is TGCGCCAGCAGTGATACAGGGTCAGCGCGGGAGCAGTACTTC. This translates into CASSDTGSAREQYF.

CDR3 in DNA: TGTGCCAGCAGCGGAGGGACTAGCGGGACCCGCGAGCAGTACTTC. Translated: CASSGGTSGTREQYF. J is TRBJ2-7 and V is TRBV9; 13 positions match TRBD2. The CDR3 totals 15 residues. Per germline, CDR1 SGDLS and CDR2 YYNGEE. The V gene end was trimmed by 3 bases and the J gene end by 6 bases; junction bases not matched to a gene: 6.

The chain couples TRBV4-2 to TRBJ2-1; the D is unclear. Germline V gene data show CDR1 as LGHNA and CDR2 as YNFKEQ. The CDR3 runs to 14 residues. V lost 5 bases and J lost 7, with 15 bases in between. CDR3 nucleotides: TGTGCCAGCAGCACTCTCTGGAATGAGAATGAGCAGTTCTTC. Encoded protein: CASSTLWNENEQFF.

This chain uses TRBV27 with TRBJ2-7; tentatively, D is TRBD2 (5 bases). CDR1 and CDR2 (germline): MNHEY, SMNVEV (reference sequence). V was clipped by 7 bases and J by 5 bases, with 15 bases between them. The CDR3 length is 13 residues. CDR3 sequence: CASNPGNPHEQYF. CDR3 coding DNA: TGTGCCAGCAATCCGGGAAATCCGCACGAGCAGTACTTC.

This clone was counted a single time. The gene calls are TRBV19 and TRBJ2-1; 8 bases align to TRBD2. The CDR3 length is 15 residues. Germline V gives CDR1 LNHDA, CDR2 SQIVND (reference sequence). The V gene end was trimmed by 6 bases and the J gene end by 4 bases; junction bases not matched to a gene: 8. CDR3 nucleotide sequence: TGTGCCAGTAGAGAACTAGCGGAGGGGTACAATGAGCAGTTCTTC. Protein product: CASRELAEGYNEQFF.

This clone was seen a single time. The genes are TRBV5-4 and TRBJ1-2; maybe TRBD1 (5 bases). This CDR3 has 16 amino acids. V was clipped by 4 bases and J by 0 bases, with 16 bases between them. Germline V gene lookup returns CDR1 SGHNT and CDR2 YYREEE (reference sequence). The CDR3 DNA sequence: TGTGCCAGCAGCCGATCCGGGGGGTCAGCTAACTATGGCTACACCTTC. Translated, it gives CASSRSGGSANYGYTF.

A remark on this clone: This CDR3 is also generated by other DNA sequences in the sample. The chain combines TRBV28 with TRBJ2-1; D call uncertain. The germline V gene has CDR1 MDHEN and CDR2 SYDVKM. The V end lost 5 bases, the J end lost 7 bases, and 9 bases lay between the germline ends. This CDR3 comprises 12 residues. Written as DNA, the CDR3 is TGTGCCAGCAGTCTCGCCGGAAATGAGCAGTTCTTC. Its protein is CASSLAGNEQFF.

The gene calls are TRBV7-6 and TRBJ2-1; 8 bases are a match to TRBD2. V shed 1 base and J 11 bases; nucleotides not matched to a gene: 22. The CDR3 extends over 19 amino acids. Germline V gene lookup returns CDR1 SGHVS and CDR2 FNYEAQ. The CDR3 region is CASSLGTAGVRPSTSKQFF. The CDR3 DNA reads as TGTGCCAGCAGCTTAGGCACAGCGGGAGTCCGCCCCTCTACTTCAAAGCAGTTCTTC.

The rearrangement joins TRBV28 to TRBJ1-1; possibly TRBD1 for D (5 bases). V was cut by 6 bases and J by 1 base, with 9 bases left in between. CDR3 length equals 13 residues. Per germline, CDR1 MDHEN and CDR2 SYDVKM. CDR3 loop: CASSTTANTEAFF. CDR3 sequence (DNA): TGTGCCAGCAGCACGACAGCGAACACTGAAGCTTTCTTT.

The chain joins TRBV27 to TRBJ1-2; no firm D call. The CDR3 sequence is 13 residues long. Trimming removed 3 bases from V and 4 bases from J, with 9 bases in between. Germline V gives CDR1 MNHEY, CDR2 SMNVEV (reference sequence). The CDR3 bases are TGTGCCAGCAGTTTCGGCGTGGGCTATGGCTACACCTTC. Protein product: CASSFGVGYGYTF.

The chain employs TRBV5-6 and TRBJ2-2; 10 nucleotides match TRBD1. CDR1 is SGHDT and CDR2 is YYEEEE in the germline V gene. Germline trimming cut 1 base from V and 6 bases from J; bases unmatched to any gene: 3. The CDR3 spans 15 residues. CDR3 sequence (DNA): TGTGCCAGCAGCTTGTGGGGACAGGGGTCCGGGGAGCTGTTTTTT. This encodes CASSLWGQGSGELFF.